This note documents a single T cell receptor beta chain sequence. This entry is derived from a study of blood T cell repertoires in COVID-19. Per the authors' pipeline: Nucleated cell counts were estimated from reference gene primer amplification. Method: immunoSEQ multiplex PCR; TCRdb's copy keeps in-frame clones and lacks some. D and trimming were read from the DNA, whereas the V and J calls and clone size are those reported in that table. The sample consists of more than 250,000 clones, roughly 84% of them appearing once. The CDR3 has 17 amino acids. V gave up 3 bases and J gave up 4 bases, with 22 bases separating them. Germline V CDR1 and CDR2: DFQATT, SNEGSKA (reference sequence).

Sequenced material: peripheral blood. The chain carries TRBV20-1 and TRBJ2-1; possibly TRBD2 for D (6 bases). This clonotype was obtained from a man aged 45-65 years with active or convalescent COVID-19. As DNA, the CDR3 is TGCAGTGCTAGTTCACAACTAGCTTCTTGGACTTACAATGAGCAGTTCTTC. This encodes CSASSQLASWTYNEQFF.